This T cell receptor (beta chain) originates from a study of graft-versus-host responses after intestinal transplantation. Germline V gene data show CDR1 as LNHDA and CDR2 as SQIVND (reference sequence). This CDR3 region has 17 residues. V was pared by 1 base and J by 0 bases, with 7 bases of the junction left unmatched. Concerning this clone itself: Its antigen is as yet unknown.

Sequencing was performed with immunoSEQ multiplex PCR; in TCRdb, only in-frame clones are kept and a portion is missing. Here the sample spans about 50,000 clones, roughly 80% being singletons. The sample here was unstimulated CD4+ T cells sorted from spleen or lymph node cells, taken before transplant. This sequence originates from a human donor who was the organ donor for an intestinal transplant. The chain recombines TRBV19 with TRBJ2-7, with 9 positions matching TRBD2. The CDR3, as DNA: TGTGCCAGTAGTATAGTGGCTAGCGGGGTGCCCTCCTACGAGCAGTACTTC. This encodes CASSIVASGVPSYEQYF.